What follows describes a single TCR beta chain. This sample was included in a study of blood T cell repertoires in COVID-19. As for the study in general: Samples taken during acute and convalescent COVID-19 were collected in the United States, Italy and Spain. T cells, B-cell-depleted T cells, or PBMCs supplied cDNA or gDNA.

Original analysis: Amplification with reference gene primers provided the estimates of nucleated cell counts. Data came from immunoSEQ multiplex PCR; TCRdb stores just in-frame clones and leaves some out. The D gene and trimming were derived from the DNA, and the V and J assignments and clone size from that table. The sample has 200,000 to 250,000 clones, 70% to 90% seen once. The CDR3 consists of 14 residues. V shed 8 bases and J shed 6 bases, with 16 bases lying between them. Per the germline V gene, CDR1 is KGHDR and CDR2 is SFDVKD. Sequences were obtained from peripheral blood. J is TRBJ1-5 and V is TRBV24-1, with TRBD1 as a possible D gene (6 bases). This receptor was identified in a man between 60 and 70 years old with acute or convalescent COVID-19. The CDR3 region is CATKGRGIRQPQHF. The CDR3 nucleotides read TGTGCCACCAAGGGGAGGGGGATCCGTCAGCCCCAGCATTTT.